These 9 T cell receptor beta chains were sequenced from one sample in a study of cytomegalovirus exposure and HLA in healthy donors. The primer mix had 60 Vbeta and 13 Jbeta primers. Clones were read by immunoSEQ multiplex PCR, and TCRdb kept only the in-frame ones, dropping some. This table has more than 150,000 clones, roughly 78% appearing once. Sequencing was done on a sample of PBMCs. Receptors originate from a woman aged 45-59 years in good health and CMV-seropositive.

This sequence joins TRBV28 and TRBJ2-3; D is ambiguous. Trimming took 6 bases from V and 2 from J, leaving 15 bases between them. This CDR3 region has 15 residues. Germline CDR1 is MDHEN and CDR2 is SYDVKM. For the CDR3, the DNA is TGTGCCAGCAGATACAGTTGGGCTAACACAGATACGCAGTATTTT. Translated: CASRYSWANTDTQYF.

J is TRBJ1-1 and V is TRBV7-9, with D hard to call. This CDR3 region has 12 residues. The V gene's germline CDR1 is SEHNR and CDR2 FQNEAQ (reference sequence). V was clipped by 7 bases and J by 6 bases, with 12 bases between them. CDR3 in amino acids: CASILESAEAFF. The CDR3 DNA follows: TGTGCCAGCATCCTTGAAAGCGCTGAAGCTTTCTTT.

This clone was observed a single time. The genes are TRBV4-1 and TRBJ1-2; D not resolved. This CDR3 comprises 15 residues. The V and J ends lost 1 base and 2 bases respectively, with 11 bases between them. Looked up from germline, CDR1 is MGHRA and CDR2 is YSYEKL. CDR3 loop: CASSQAGHSNYGYTF. CDR3 in DNA: TGCGCCAGCAGCCAAGCTGGCCATTCAAACTATGGCTACACCTTC.

The chain carries TRBV10-3 and TRBJ1-5; D is possibly TRBD1 (5 bases). Germline V gives CDR1 ENHRY, CDR2 SYGVKD. V lost 4 bases and J 8 bases, leaving 12 bases between the germline ends. CDR3 size: 13 residues. The CDR3 reads CAISVRQGEPQHF. DNA of the CDR3: TGTGCCATCAGTGTTAGACAAGGGGAGCCCCAGCATTTT.

The CDR3 sequence: CASSGTSNEQFF. CDR3 DNA: TGTGCCAGCAGCGGGACTAGCAATGAGCAGTTCTTC. The gene calls are TRBV7-6 and TRBJ2-1, with 8 bases lining up with TRBD2. CDR1 SGHVS and CDR2 FNYEAQ come from the germline V gene. After removal of 5 bases from V and 6 bases from J, the junction contained 0 bases not matched to a gene. The length of the CDR3 is 12 residues.

The CDR3 region has the DNA TGTGCCAGCAGTGAATCCGACAGGGGGTCCGGGGAGCTGTTTTTT. Amino acids: CASSESDRGSGELFF. The rearrangement links TRBV25-1 to TRBJ2-2; TRBD1 agrees at 9 bases. CDR1 is MGHDK and CDR2 is SYGVNS in the germline V gene. Germline trimming cut 1 base from V and 6 bases from J; bases unmatched to any gene: 3. The CDR3 is made up of 15 amino acids.

This chain joins TRBV7-9 and TRBJ1-2, with a tentative D call TRBD1 (5 bases). V shed 2 bases and J shed 7 bases, with 14 bases lying between them. CDR3 length: 14 amino acids. Germline loops: CDR1 SEHNR, CDR2 FQNEAQ (reference sequence). CDR3 nucleotide sequence: TGTGCCAGCAGCTTATCAGGGAAGGCAGTTGGCTACACCTTC. Amino acids: CASSLSGKAVGYTF.

The chain recombines TRBV21-1 with TRBJ2-5; the D segment call TRBD2 is taken from the table without a DNA check. TRBV21-1 has pseudogene status. The CDR3 has 14 residues. CDR3: CASSKRDPGETQYF. The CDR3 DNA sequence: TGTGCCAGCAGCAAAAGAGACCCCGGGGAGACCCAGTACTTC.

The chain has TRBV7-8 and TRBJ2-7; 8 bases agree with TRBD2. CDR1 SGHVS and CDR2 FQNEAQ come from the germline V gene. The CDR3 runs to 14 residues. Trimming at V came to 3 bases and at J to 4 bases, leaving 5 bases not matched to a gene. CDR3: CASSLVRGGYEQYF. In DNA, the CDR3 is TGTGCCAGCAGCTTGGTACGGGGGGGATACGAGCAGTACTTC.